The 25 T cell receptor beta chains given below trace back to one sample, sequenced in a study of spatial heterogeneity in lung cancer. Described time point: sample taken at primary tumor resection. What these receptors recognize is not known. Notes on the study in general: It was found that expanded intratumoral alpha and beta TCR counts tracked tumor mutation counts.

TCRdb re-derived calls from the 5' RACE reads in MiXCR, one entry per CDR3 protein. The table shows about 100,000 distinct CDR3 sequences, with 4.4% occurring only once. The sequences come from lung tumor tissue, collected at surgery. Receptors originate from a male donor with early-stage non-small cell lung cancer.

This clonotype came up many times. V usage is TRBV28 and J usage is TRBJ2-3; perhaps TRBD2 as D (6 bases). V gave up 3 bases and J gave up 4 bases, with 11 bases separating them. The CDR3 has 14 residues. Per germline, CDR1 MDHEN and CDR2 SYDVKM. As DNA, the CDR3 is TGTGCCAGCAGTTTGGAAGCGGGCCCAGATACGCAGTATTTT. Protein sequence: CASSLEAGPDTQYF.

This clonotype showed up many times. The CDR3 coding sequence is TGTGCCATCAGGACTAGCGGGAGGGCCATGATCCCAGATACGCAGTATTTT. Its translation is CAIRTSGRAMIPDTQYF. The V call is TRBV10-3, the J call TRBJ2-3; TRBD2 aligns across 14 bases. This CDR3 is built from 17 residues. The V and J ends lost 6 bases and 4 bases, in that order; junction bases with no gene match: 9. Germline V gene sequence: CDR1 ENHRY, CDR2 SYGVKD.

This clonotype was seen repeatedly, ten times or more. The J gene is TRBJ2-7, the V gene TRBV6-5; tentative D call: TRBD2 (5 bases). From germline, CDR1 is MNHEY and CDR2 SVGAGI. Trimming took off 2 bases at V and 0 bases at J, with 11 bases between the two ends. This CDR3 has 15 residues. The CDR3 here is CASSYRFGDSYEQYF. CDR3 DNA: TGTGCCAGCAGTTACCGGTTCGGGGACTCCTACGAGCAGTACTTC.

This clonotype has a count of ten or more. The genes are TRBV10-3 and TRBJ2-1; the D gene is possibly TRBD1 (5 bases). Looked up from germline, CDR1 is ENHRY and CDR2 is SYGVKD. This CDR3 comprises 14 residues. Trimming pared 3 bases from V and 4 bases from J, leaving 10 bases between. The CDR3 sequence is CAISDRAVYNEQFF. The CDR3 bases are TGTGCCATCAGTGACAGGGCCGTTTACAATGAGCAGTTCTTC.

This clonotype was counted ten times or more. The rearrangement joins TRBV7-3 to TRBJ1-5; possibly TRBD1 for D (5 bases). Germline CDR1 SGHTA, CDR2 FQGTGA. This CDR3 has 17 residues. The ends were cut back, 1 base at V and 4 bases at J, with 17 bases in the middle. In nucleotides, the CDR3 is TGTGCCAGCAGCTTAAAGTCCCCGGTCAGGGATAATCAGCCCCAGCATTTT. Translation: CASSLKSPVRDNQPQHF.

This clonotype was seen only a few times. The chain recombines TRBV20-1 with TRBJ1-2, with a possible D match to TRBD1 (6 bases). The V gene's germline CDR1 is DFQATT and CDR2 SNEGSKA (reference sequence). This CDR3 is built from 12 residues. Trimming removed 6 bases from V and 4 bases from J, with 12 bases in between. The CDR3 DNA is TGCAGTGCCCAAGGGACATCCTATGGCTACACCTTC. It translates to CSAQGTSYGYTF.

This clonotype occurred a few times. The chain couples TRBV18 to TRBJ1-4; D unclear. Germline loops: CDR1 KGHSH, CDR2 LQKENI. With 2 bases removed from V and 8 bases from J, the gap between germline ends came to 6 bases. The CDR3 extends over 12 amino acids. The CDR3 nucleotides read TGTGCCAGCTCACCAGGTCCCGAAAAACTGTTTTTT. Translation: CASSPGPEKLFF.

In its sample, this clonotype was seen many times. The chain uses TRBV10-3 and TRBJ1-5; no definite D call. V was shortened by 3 bases and J by 7 bases, with 13 bases between the two germline ends. CDR3 length: 14 residues. Germline V gives CDR1 ENHRY, CDR2 SYGVKD. CDR3 protein: CAISDLTKGQPQHF. CDR3 DNA: TGTGCCATCAGTGATTTAACCAAAGGGCAGCCCCAGCATTTT.

The chain has TRBV28 and TRBJ2-5; D perhaps matches TRBD1 (6 bases). V was pared by 6 bases and J by 4 bases, with 18 bases between. The CDR3 is made up of 15 amino acids. Germline CDR1 reads MDHEN; CDR2 reads SYDVKM. The CDR3 nucleotides are TGTGCCAGCAGGGAGCTCGACAGGAGCTTAGAGACCCAGTACTTC. Translation: CASRELDRSLETQYF.

The V gene is TRBV7-9, the J gene TRBJ2-7; D perhaps matches TRBD1 (6 bases). Germline V gives CDR1 SEHNR, CDR2 FQNEAQ (reference sequence). V was trimmed by 0 bases and J by 7 bases, leaving 10 bases between them. The CDR3 length is 13 residues. CDR3 region: CASSLAGQREQYF. The CDR3 DNA reads TGTGCCAGCAGCTTAGCGGGACAAAGGGAGCAGTACTTC.

This clonotype appeared many times. The CDR3 loop is CASSLEYRRYSNQPQHF. CDR3 sequence (DNA): TGTGCCAGCAGCTTAGAATACAGGCGATATAGCAATCAGCCCCAGCATTTT. The J gene is TRBJ1-5, the V gene TRBV7-9; perhaps TRBD1 as D (5 bases). Germline-derived CDR1 and CDR2 are SEHNR and FQNEAQ (reference sequence). V lost 1 base to trimming and J lost 0 bases, with 13 bases between them. This CDR3 comprises 17 residues.

This clonotype was detected many times. The V gene is TRBV12-3 or TRBV12-4, the J gene TRBJ2-7; TRBD2 is a possible D gene (7 bases). V lost 5 bases, J lost 2 bases, and 16 bases lay in between. The CDR3 has 15 amino acids. CDR3 nucleotides: TGTGCCAGCAGTCCCAGGGGAGGGGGTACCTACGAGCAGTACTTC. It is translated as CASSPRGGGTYEQYF.

This clonotype was recorded at least ten times. The V call is TRBV7-9, the J call TRBJ1-2; 9 nucleotides line up with TRBD1. The CDR3 has 18 amino acids. In germline, CDR1 is SEHNR, CDR2 FQNEAQ (reference sequence). Losses at the gene ends were 3 bases for V and 8 bases for J; bases not matched to a gene: 19. CDR3 nucleotide sequence: TGTGCCAGCAGCTTCCGCGCGGGATGGGACAGGGATTTAAGAGGCTACACCTTC. It yields the protein CASSFRAGWDRDLRGYTF.

Many counts were recorded for this clonotype. The chain carries TRBV12-3 or TRBV12-4 and TRBJ2-1; TRBD1 might be the D (5 bases). The CDR3 extends over 13 amino acids. The V end lost 7 bases, the J end lost 6 bases, and 13 bases lay between the germline ends. CDR3 in amino acids: CASNQGQGNEQFF. The DNA for the CDR3 is TGTGCCAGCAACCAGGGTCAAGGCAATGAGCAGTTCTTC.

By sample fraction, this clonotype is medium-sized. The chain carries TRBV7-9 and TRBJ1-5; D perhaps matches TRBD1 (5 bases). Germline-derived CDR1 and CDR2 are SEHNR and FQNEAQ (reference sequence). CDR3 length: 13 residues. V was clipped by 8 bases and J by 0 bases, with 8 bases between them. The CDR3 reads CASGDASNQPQHF. CDR3 coding DNA: TGTGCCAGCGGGGACGCTAGCAATCAGCCCCAGCATTTT.

There are many counts of this clonotype. This chain connects TRBV12-3 or TRBV12-4 to TRBJ1-3; D perhaps matches TRBD1 (5 bases). There are 14 residues in the CDR3. The ends were cut back, 6 bases at V and 2 bases at J, with 11 bases in the middle. The CDR3 DNA sequence: TGTGCCAGCAGATATGGGGGTGCTGGAAACACCATATATTTT. As protein: CASRYGGAGNTIYF.

This clonotype was recorded at least ten times. V usage is TRBV28 and J usage is TRBJ2-7, with no clear D. Germline CDR1 is MDHEN and CDR2 is SYDVKM. This CDR3 is built from 12 residues. V gave up 5 bases and J gave up 2 bases, with 7 bases separating them. The CDR3 DNA sequence: TGTGCCAGCAGTGAGCCTACCTACGAGCAGTACTTC. It is translated as CASSEPTYEQYF. Full variable domain (rest looked up from reference TRBV28 and TRBJ2-7): DVKVTQSSRYLVKRTGEKVFLECVQDMDHENMFWYRQDPGLGLRLIYFSYDVKMKEKGDIPEGYSVSREKKERFSLILESASTNQTSMYLCASSEPTYEQYFGPGTRLTVT.

In this sample, this clonotype turned up many times. The V and J genes are TRBV20-1 and TRBJ2-3, with D perhaps TRBD1 or TRBD2 (5 bases each). V was shortened by 3 bases and J by 0 bases, with 10 bases between the two germline ends. The CDR3 loop spans 14 amino acids. CDR1 is DFQATT and CDR2 is SNEGSKA in the germline V gene (reference sequence). Here the CDR3 DNA reads TGCAGTGCTAGCGGGACGCCAAGCACAGATACGCAGTATTTT. It is translated as CSASGTPSTDTQYF.

Many counts were recorded for this clonotype. J is TRBJ1-3 and V is TRBV12-3 or TRBV12-4, with TRBD1 matching 10 bases. V shed 3 bases, J shed 3 bases, and the junction held 5 bases outside the gene matches. The length of the CDR3 is 16 residues. CDR3 sequence (DNA): TGTGCCAGCAGTTTTTTTGGGGACAGGGGTGGAAACACCATATATTTT. It yields the protein CASSFFGDRGGNTIYF.

This clonotype came up many times. The CDR3 reads CASRGPISGSPLHF. In DNA, the CDR3 is TGTGCCAGCAGGGGGCCGATATCAGGGTCACCCCTCCACTTT. The chain uses TRBV28 and TRBJ1-6, with a weak D call TRBD1 (5 bases). CDR1 and CDR2 (germline): MDHEN, SYDVKM. V lost 6 bases and J lost 10, with 16 bases in between. The length of the CDR3 is 14 residues.

The rearrangement uses TRBV27 and TRBJ2-2; a weak D match, TRBD2 (5 bases). The length of the CDR3 is 13 residues. Germline V gene data show CDR1 as MNHEY and CDR2 as SMNVEV (reference sequence). Trimming took 5 bases from V and 7 from J, leaving 11 bases between them. This CDR3 is CASSPQRVGELFF. The CDR3 DNA is TGTGCCAGCAGTCCCCAGAGGGTCGGGGAGCTGTTTTTT.

This clonotype showed up many times. V usage is TRBV20-1 and J usage is TRBJ1-2; D remains unclear. Trimming removed 4 bases at V and 9 bases at J, with 12 bases between. The V gene's germline CDR1 is DFQATT and CDR2 SNEGSKA (reference sequence). The CDR3 has 11 amino acids. Here the CDR3 reads CSANRDESYTF. As DNA, the CDR3 is TGCAGTGCTAATCGGGATGAGAGCTACACCTTC.

This clonotype was counted ten times or more. The chain is built from TRBV5-5 and TRBJ1-5; D is undetermined. This CDR3 spans 14 amino acids. V was clipped by 5 bases and J by 0 bases, with 9 bases between them. Germline CDR1 is SGHKS and CDR2 is YYEKEE (reference sequence). CDR3 region: CASSPAISNQPQHF. The CDR3 DNA sequence: TGTGCCAGCAGTCCCGCGATTAGCAATCAGCCCCAGCATTTT.

This clonotype appeared many times. J is TRBJ2-3 and V is TRBV28; TRBD2 matches 11 bases. The germline V gene encodes CDR1 MDHEN and CDR2 SYDVKM. V lost 6 bases and J lost 0; bases outside the gene matches: 11. The length of the CDR3 is 18 residues. The CDR3 coding sequence is TGTGCCAGCAGCTGGGGACTAGCGGAGAACCCTAGCACAGATACGCAGTATTTT. Protein: CASSWGLAENPSTDTQYF.

The table lists this clonotype with a few counts. The chain couples TRBV25-1 to TRBJ2-7; 7 nucleotides match TRBD1. Trimming cost V 8 bases and J 5 bases; bases outside gene matches: 12. The germline CDR1 and CDR2 sequences are MGHDK and SYGVNS. This CDR3 spans 14 amino acids. CDR3 bases: TGTGCCAGCGGACACGGAAGGGGGCATAACGAGCAGTACTTC. It translates to CASGHGRGHNEQYF.